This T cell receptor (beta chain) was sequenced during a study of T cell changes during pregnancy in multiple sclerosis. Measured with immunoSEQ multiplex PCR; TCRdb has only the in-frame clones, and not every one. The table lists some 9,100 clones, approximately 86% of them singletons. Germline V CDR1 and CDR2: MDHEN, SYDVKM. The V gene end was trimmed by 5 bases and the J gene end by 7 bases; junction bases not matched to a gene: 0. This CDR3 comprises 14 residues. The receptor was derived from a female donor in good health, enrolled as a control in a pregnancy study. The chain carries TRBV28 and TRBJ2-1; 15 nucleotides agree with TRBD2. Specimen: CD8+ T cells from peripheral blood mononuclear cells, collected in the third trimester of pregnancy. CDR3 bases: TGTGCCAGCAGTGGGACTAGCGGGAGGAATGAGCAGTTCTTC. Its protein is CASSGTSGRNEQFF.